This is a list of T cell receptor beta chains from one sample in a study of long-term antiretroviral therapy in people with HIV. The assay was immunoSEQ multiplex PCR, and TCRdb's table has in-frame clones only and misses some. The table lists approximately 35,000 clones, around 94% of them singletons. Sequences were derived from unsorted PBMCs, sampled approximately 5 years after starting antiretroviral therapy. Source of these receptors: a woman aged 50 to 60 with HIV. Both conserved end residues are part of each CDR3. The order of the fields is D gene, clone size, J gene, V gene, CDR3 protein. D genes are given only for firm matches. Clone size is stated in some rows and not others, as once, few, many or a class when expanded.

D gene: TRBD1; clone size: -; J gene: TRBJ1-4; V gene: TRBV5-1; CDR3 protein: CASSSTGRHNEKLFF
D gene: TRBD1; clone size: -; J gene: TRBJ1-4; V gene: TRBV9; CDR3 protein: CASSSQDRGNEKLFF
D gene: TRBD1; clone size: -; J gene: TRBJ2-2; V gene: TRBV13; CDR3 protein: CASSPGTGSLTGELFF
D gene: -; clone size: -; J gene: TRBJ1-1; V gene: TRBV5-8; CDR3 protein: CASSLSKNTEAFF
D gene: TRBD1; clone size: -; J gene: TRBJ1-2; V gene: TRBV5-4; CDR3 protein: CASSLAGDRYYGYTF
D gene: TRBD1; clone size: -; J gene: TRBJ2-7; V gene: TRBV6-5; CDR3 protein: CASSYRDRSYEQYF
D gene: TRBD1; clone size: -; J gene: TRBJ2-1; V gene: TRBV9; CDR3 protein: CASSVAITGAPSYNEQFF
D gene: TRBD2; clone size: -; J gene: TRBJ2-2; V gene: TRBV7-2; CDR3 protein: CASSRVSSGGNTGELFF
D gene: -; clone size: once; J gene: TRBJ2-7; V gene: TRBV14; CDR3 protein: CASSQDLGYEQYF
D gene: TRBD1; clone size: -; J gene: TRBJ2-3; V gene: TRBV5-1; CDR3 protein: CASSLRQGTTTDTQYF
D gene: TRBD1; clone size: once; J gene: TRBJ1-3; V gene: TRBV23-1; CDR3 protein: CASSQWGTGTSGNTIYF
D gene: -; clone size: -; J gene: TRBJ1-1; V gene: TRBV10-3; CDR3 protein: CAIRGGPTSADTEAFF
D gene: TRBD2; clone size: -; J gene: TRBJ2-7; V gene: TRBV7-9; CDR3 protein: CASSPGLVPYEQYF
D gene: TRBD1; clone size: -; J gene: TRBJ1-4; V gene: TRBV5-4; CDR3 protein: CASSSRDSWEKLFF
D gene: TRBD1; clone size: -; J gene: TRBJ1-1; V gene: TRBV7-2; CDR3 protein: CASSPQGGDTEAFF
D gene: -; clone size: -; J gene: TRBJ1-2; V gene: TRBV19; CDR3 protein: CASSMPDALLGDGYTF
D gene: TRBD1; clone size: few; J gene: TRBJ1-2; V gene: TRBV2; CDR3 protein: CASNLQGAQYGYTF
D gene: TRBD1; clone size: -; J gene: TRBJ1-4; V gene: TRBV29-1; CDR3 protein: CSVEVPQGADEKLFF
D gene: TRBD2; clone size: -; J gene: TRBJ2-7; V gene: TRBV11-2; CDR3 protein: CASSLGLAGSTMPSYEQYF
D gene: -; clone size: -; J gene: TRBJ1-1; V gene: TRBV18; CDR3 protein: CASYHQGPNTEAFF
D gene: TRBD1; clone size: -; J gene: TRBJ1-3; V gene: TRBV14; CDR3 protein: CASSRHRGSSSGNTIYF
D gene: -; clone size: -; J gene: TRBJ2-3; V gene: TRBV30; CDR3 protein: CAFIGRGGTDTQYF
D gene: -; clone size: -; J gene: TRBJ1-4; V gene: TRBV19; CDR3 protein: CASTSRWANEKLFF
D gene: -; clone size: -; J gene: TRBJ2-1; V gene: TRBV7-2; CDR3 protein: CASSPRRDNEQFF
D gene: -; clone size: -; J gene: TRBJ2-5; V gene: TRBV5-4; CDR3 protein: CASSRSALEVETQYF
D gene: -; clone size: -; J gene: TRBJ1-4; V gene: TRBV18; CDR3 protein: CASSGSQRGEKLFF
D gene: -; clone size: -; J gene: TRBJ1-6; V gene: TRBV19; CDR3 protein: CASSGPAYNSPLHF
D gene: TRBD1; clone size: -; J gene: TRBJ2-7; V gene: TRBV29-1; CDR3 protein: CSVVRQGASQYF
D gene: TRBD1; clone size: -; J gene: TRBJ2-7; V gene: TRBV27; CDR3 protein: CASTFNGQGQYEQYF
D gene: -; clone size: -; J gene: TRBJ2-1; V gene: TRBV2; CDR3 protein: CASTRRTVNEQFF
D gene: -; clone size: -; J gene: TRBJ1-3; V gene: TRBV2; CDR3 protein: CASRRSIASSGNTIYF
D gene: -; clone size: -; J gene: TRBJ2-1; V gene: TRBV4-1; CDR3 protein: CASKITGSSYNEQFF
D gene: -; clone size: -; J gene: TRBJ2-2; V gene: TRBV12-2; CDR3 protein: CASRLNGTGANTGELFF
D gene: TRBD1; clone size: -; J gene: TRBJ2-2; V gene: TRBV7-2; CDR3 protein: CASSLNGQGMISTGELFF
D gene: TRBD2; clone size: -; J gene: TRBJ2-5; V gene: TRBV5-1; CDR3 protein: CASTSGLAGVQTQYF
D gene: TRBD2; clone size: -; J gene: TRBJ2-5; V gene: TRBV7-9; CDR3 protein: CASVTSGGAWETQYF
D gene: -; clone size: -; J gene: TRBJ1-2; V gene: TRBV5-1; CDR3 protein: CASSLGGYSGGYTF
D gene: TRBD1; clone size: -; J gene: TRBJ1-2; V gene: TRBV6-5; CDR3 protein: CASSDLDRDYGYTF
D gene: -; clone size: -; J gene: TRBJ1-2; V gene: TRBV10-1; CDR3 protein: CASSESDSVHGYTF
D gene: -; clone size: -; J gene: TRBJ1-1; V gene: TRBV7-3; CDR3 protein: CASSLHGPANTEAFF
D gene: -; clone size: -; J gene: TRBJ2-4; V gene: TRBV5-8; CDR3 protein: CASSLGGRNIQYF
D gene: -; clone size: -; J gene: TRBJ2-3; V gene: TRBV11-2; CDR3 protein: CASSLDFRVRSTDTQYF
D gene: -; clone size: -; J gene: TRBJ2-7; V gene: TRBV25-1; CDR3 protein: CASARGYEQYF
D gene: TRBD1; clone size: -; J gene: TRBJ2-7; V gene: TRBV5-1; CDR3 protein: CASSLSWTGKGNEQYF
D gene: -; clone size: -; J gene: TRBJ2-5; V gene: TRBV19; CDR3 protein: CASSPDRQETQYF
D gene: TRBD1; clone size: -; J gene: TRBJ2-3; V gene: TRBV29-1; CDR3 protein: CSVGTVGTDTQYF
D gene: -; clone size: once; J gene: TRBJ2-4; V gene: TRBV7-2; CDR3 protein: CASSLGRDGVKNIQYF
D gene: TRBD1; clone size: -; J gene: TRBJ1-2; V gene: TRBV5-4; CDR3 protein: CASSPRTGGNYGYTF
D gene: TRBD1; clone size: -; J gene: TRBJ1-2; V gene: TRBV27; CDR3 protein: CASSFARGVVNYGYTF
D gene: TRBD1; clone size: once; J gene: TRBJ1-5; V gene: TRBV19; CDR3 protein: CASSILTGGHQPQHF
D gene: -; clone size: -; J gene: TRBJ2-1; V gene: TRBV18; CDR3 protein: CASSLDRQTYNEQFF
D gene: TRBD2; clone size: -; J gene: TRBJ2-3; V gene: TRBV5-4; CDR3 protein: CASSLPIAGAGDTQYF
D gene: TRBD2; clone size: -; J gene: TRBJ2-1; V gene: TRBV9; CDR3 protein: CASSGEGSSYNEQFF